This record covers a single T cell receptor (beta chain). Its specificity is unknown. The sample originates from a study of CD8 T cells in ankylosing spondylitis. Study conclusions and caveats: Earlier authors reported some of these motif variants in reactive arthritis synovial fluid and blood. Matched ankylosing spondylitis synovial fluid reportedly contained a significantly enriched population of disease-linked clones. Peripheral blood held disease-linked clones only at relatively low frequency, and these were CD8+. Seemingly characteristic of ankylosing spondylitis blood was a TCR beta motif consisting of 7 or 8 highly homologous variants.

TCRdb ran MiXCR on the 5' RACE reads and lists one entry per CDR3 protein. The profile shows 450,000 or so distinct CDR3 sequences, 25% to 30% of them singletons. V shed 7 bases, J shed 7 bases, and the junction held 15 bases outside the gene matches. The germline gives CDR1 KGHDR, CDR2 SFDVKD. The CDR3 has 16 amino acids. Sequenced material: blood, either unsorted or a sorted T cell fraction (not recorded which). The sequence was obtained from a male donor with ankylosing spondylitis. The V and J genes are TRBV24-1 and TRBJ2-1; TRBD1 agrees at 7 bases. CDR3 in amino acids: CATRRHGQDDKNEQFF. The CDR3 region has the DNA TGTGCCACCAGGAGACACGGACAGGATGACAAGAATGAGCAGTTCTTC.